This T cell receptor (beta chain) derives from a study of T cell responses to AZD1222 COVID-19 vaccine. The overall study: The analysis combined second doses at about 4 or about 12 weeks.

V was pared by 5 bases and J by 6 bases, with 17 bases between. This CDR3 spans 16 amino acids. In germline, CDR1 is MNHEY, CDR2 SMNVEV (reference sequence). Whole-study findings and limits: At baseline, seropositivity was found in only six AZD1222 recipients.

On this clone: Its antigen is unidentified.

The data were produced by immunoSEQ multiplex PCR, yet TCRdb's version contains in-frame clones alone and is incomplete. Here the sample spans approximately 100,000 clones, 85% to 90% being singletons. The input for sequencing was peripheral blood, taken on day 0 of AZD1222 vaccination. The origin of this receptor is an adult in good health. V and J are TRBV27 and TRBJ1-6, with D perhaps TRBD1 (5 bases). The CDR3 DNA reads as TGTGCCAGCAGTCCCCTACCGGGACGGAGTAATTCACCCCTCCACTTT. Translation gives CASSPLPGRSNSPLHF.